The rows below give T cell receptor beta chains drawn from one sample of a study of T cells in Graves' hyperthyroidism and ophthalmopathy. Each CDR3 protein gets one entry after TCRdb re-called the multiplex PCR reads with MiXCR. This table holds roughly 500,000 distinct CDR3 sequences, roughly 50% found once. Sequenced: peripheral blood or thyroid tissue (not recorded which). The origin of the receptors is an adult woman with Graves' disease, either hyperthyroidism or ophthalmopathy (not recorded which). Each CDR3 is given with its conserved first and last residue. The D gene is left open where the match is weak. The listing skips clone size in some rows; elsewhere it reads once, few, many or a size class.

d_call,v_call,cdr3_length,j_call,clone_size,cdr3_nt,cdr3_aa
NA,TRBV19,14,TRBJ2-5,NA,TGTGCCAGTAGCGGGACGGCAAACCAAGAGACCCAGTACTTC,CASSGTANQETQYF
NA,TRBV7-3,14,TRBJ1-1,NA,TGTGCCAGCGCAAAACGGGGGGTCGACACTGAAGCTTTCTTT,CASAKRGVDTEAFF
NA,TRBV2,13,TRBJ2-2,NA,TGTGCCAGCAGAGAGCGGAACACCGGGGAGCTGTTTTTT,CASRERNTGELFF
NA,TRBV10-3,17,TRBJ2-2,NA,TGTGCCAGCAGCTACGCTACTCCGGGAGCTAGCACCGGGGAGCTGTTTTTT,CASSYATPGASTGELFF
NA,TRBV7-7,17,TRBJ2-3,NA,TGTGCTAGCAGCGCTTCTTGGGCCAAAAGTAGCACAGATACGCAGTATTTT,CASSASWAKSSTDTQYF
NA,TRBV7-9,14,TRBJ2-2,many,TGTGCCAGGGGGGGCGACTCGAACACCGGGGAGCTGTTTTTT,CARGGDSNTGELFF
NA,TRBV29-1,13,TRBJ1-4,once,TGCGGCGTTGAAGGCAGTGGGAATGAAAAACTGTTTTTT,CGVEGSGNEKLFF
TRBD1,TRBV4-1,15,TRBJ2-7,many,TGCGCCAGCAGCCAAACTCCACAGGGGACCTACGAGCAGTACTTC,CASSQTPQGTYEQYF
TRBD2,TRBV7-8,14,TRBJ2-3,many,TGTGCCAGCAGCACGCGGACTAGTATCGCTACGCAGTATTTT,CASSTRTSIATQYF
NA,TRBV13,14,TRBJ1-4,many,TGTGCCAGCAGCTCCCACAATCGGGTCGAAAAACTGTTTTTT,CASSSHNRVEKLFF
TRBD2,TRBV9,13,TRBJ2-7,many,TGTGCCAGCAGCCTTAGAGCGGGGGCCGAGCAGTACTTC,CASSLRAGAEQYF
TRBD2,TRBV24-1,17,TRBJ2-2,NA,TGTGCCGCCAGCAGCTTGGAGGGACTAGCGCTAACCGGGGAGCTGTTTTTT,CAASSLEGLALTGELFF
NA,TRBV2,17,TRBJ1-5,NA,TGTGCCAGCAGCTGGGAGACGGGGATCAATAGCAATCAGCCCCAGCATTTT,CASSWETGINSNQPQHF
NA,TRBV19,14,TRBJ1-2,many,TGTGCCAGTAGTATTGGTCAGTTTGTTGATGGCTACACCTTC,CASSIGQFVDGYTF
NA,TRBV30,13,TRBJ1-1,few,TGTGCCTGGAAGGTGGCTGCGAACACTGAAGCTTTCTTT,CAWKVAANTEAFF
NA,TRBV20-1,14,TRBJ1-5,few,TGCAGTGCTAGAGATCCCCTCGGCCATCAGCCCCAGCATTTT,CSARDPLGHQPQHF
NA,TRBV7-9,13,TRBJ1-4,NA,TGTGCCAGCAGTTACAAATACTCTGGAAAACTGTTTTTT,CASSYKYSGKLFF
NA,TRBV29-1,12,TRBJ1-2,NA,TGCAGCGCCGGACCAGGGTTCTATGGCTACACCTTC,CSAGPGFYGYTF
NA,TRBV5-8,16,TRBJ2-7,many,TGTGCCAGCAGCTTGGATCCCGGGAGTTCCCCCTACGAGCAGTACTTC,CASSLDPGSSPYEQYF
NA,TRBV20-1,13,TRBJ2-5,NA,TGCAGTGCTGTAGGGATGCGCCAAGAGACCCAGTACTTC,CSAVGMRQETQYF
NA,TRBV11-2,14,TRBJ1-2,many,TGTGCCAGCAGCTTGCCCAAGTCTATCTATGGCTACACCTTC,CASSLPKSIYGYTF
NA,TRBV4-2,14,TRBJ1-3,many,TGTGCCAGCAGCCTGAGGAAGGGGGGAAACACCATATATTTT,CASSLRKGGNTIYF
TRBD1,TRBV7-9,15,TRBJ2-3,NA,TGTGCCAGCAGCCGCAGGACAGGGGGTTCTGATACGCAGTATTTT,CASSRRTGGSDTQYF
NA,TRBV7-3,14,TRBJ2-2,NA,TGTGCCAGCAGCCCGGGACTTCCCACCGGGGAGCTGTTTTTT,CASSPGLPTGELFF
NA,TRBV7-3,13,TRBJ1-1,NA,TGTGCCAGCAGCTTATCATCGGGCGGGAAAGCTTTCTTT,CASSLSSGGKAFF
NA,TRBV11-2,15,TRBJ2-5,many,TGTGCCAGCAGCTTACAAGGAGGGAGGCAAGAGACCCAGTACTTC,CASSLQGGRQETQYF
TRBD1,TRBV24-1,16,TRBJ1-5,few,TGTGCCACCAGTGATGGAGGGGGCAGGGGCCATCAGCCCCAGCATTTT,CATSDGGGRGHQPQHF
NA,TRBV7-2,17,TRBJ1-3,many,TGTGCCAGCAGCTTGCTTGGCGGGACATTCTCTGGAAACACCATATATTTT,CASSLLGGTFSGNTIYF
NA,TRBV10-3,15,TRBJ2-6,NA,TGTGCCATCAGTACCTCCGGGACCGGGGCCAACGTCCTGACTTTC,CAISTSGTGANVLTF
TRBD1,TRBV20-1,15,TRBJ1-3,many,TGCAGTGCTACGCGGACAGGTACTACTGGAAACACCATATATTTT,CSATRTGTTGNTIYF
NA,TRBV7-2,14,TRBJ1-3,NA,TGCGCCAGCAGCTTCCCTGACGCTGGAAACACCATATATTTT,CASSFPDAGNTIYF
NA,TRBV15,18,TRBJ2-2,NA,TGTGCCACCAGCAGAGGAGTGGGACGTATCCAAGAGACCGGGAAGCTGTTTTTT,CATSRGVGRIQETGKLFF
NA,TRBV25-1,14,TRBJ1-5,NA,TGTGCCAGCAGTGATTGGGGGGGGAATCAGCCCCAGCATTTT,CASSDWGGNQPQHF
NA,TRBV5-1,14,TRBJ1-1,many,TGCGCCAGCAAGTCACTTCAGGGAAGGACTGAAGCTTTCTTT,CASKSLQGRTEAFF
TRBD1,TRBV7-9,15,TRBJ2-7,NA,TGTGCCAGCAGCCTCCGACAGGGGAACACCGGGGAGCTGTACTTC,CASSLRQGNTGELYF
NA,TRBV29-1,15,TRBJ2-2,NA,TGCAGCGCGACCGACACTAACCTGAACACCGGGGAGCTGTTTTTT,CSATDTNLNTGELFF
NA,TRBV19,13,TRBJ1-5,many,TGTGCCAGTAACTTTTATAGCAATCAGCCCCAGCATTTT,CASNFYSNQPQHF
TRBD2,TRBV5-1,17,TRBJ2-7,NA,TGCGCCAGCAGCTTAACTCGCGATAGCGGGAGCTCTGCCGAGCAGTACTTC,CASSLTRDSGSSAEQYF
NA,TRBV9,13,TRBJ2-5,many,TGTGCCAGCAGCGTAGGGACTATGGCCGACCAGTACTTC,CASSVGTMADQYF
NA,TRBV12-3/TRBV12-4,14,TRBJ1-5,NA,TGTGCCAGCAGTTTTGGACGTTCGGGCCACTACGAGCATTTT,CASSFGRSGHYEHF
NA,TRBV7-6,16,TRBJ1-4,many,TGTGCCAGCAGTCAAATAACGGGGGATCAACCTGAAAAACTGTTTTTT,CASSQITGDQPEKLFF
TRBD2,TRBV9,15,TRBJ2-5,NA,TGTGCCAGCAGCGTAGAGGCGGGAGTCAGAGAGACCCAGTACTTC,CASSVEAGVRETQYF
TRBD1,TRBV20-1,15,TRBJ1-5,few,TGCAGTGCTAGCACTAGGACAGGGCTTAATCAGCCCCAGCATTTT,CSASTRTGLNQPQHF
TRBD2,TRBV15,14,TRBJ2-7,many,TGTGCCACCAGCAGAGCTAGCGGTGTATACGAGCAGTACTTC,CATSRASGVYEQYF